The 20 T cell receptor beta chains below come from one sample, sequenced in a study of neoadjuvant nivolumab and ipilimumab in lung cancer. The method was immunoSEQ multiplex PCR; TCRdb's version includes in-frame clones alone and lacks a portion of them. The sample yields 8,000 to 9,500 clones, about four fifths seen once. The sample here was adjacent normal lung tissue, taken after neoadjuvant nivolumab, alone or with ipilimumab, at or shortly before surgery. These receptors were collected from an adult with non-small cell lung cancer.

The genes are TRBV18 and TRBJ2-1; 8 bases are a match to TRBD1. Trimming removed 0 bases from V and 9 bases from J; junction bases left unmatched: 7. The CDR3 is 15 residues long. Looked up from germline, CDR1 is KGHSH and CDR2 is LQKENI. The CDR3 region is CASSPPGQDGSEQFF. The CDR3 DNA reads as TGTGCCAGCTCACCACCGGGACAGGATGGTAGTGAGCAGTTCTTC.

This clone was detected a few times. This chain joins TRBV27 and TRBJ2-7; possibly TRBD1 for D (6 bases). This CDR3 region has 16 residues. With 6 bases removed from V and 2 bases from J, the gap between germline ends came to 20 bases. Germline V gene sequence: CDR1 MNHEY, CDR2 SMNVEV (reference sequence). The CDR3: CASRSIQGVSAYEQYF. The CDR3 nucleotides are TGTGCCAGCAGGTCTATACAGGGAGTCAGCGCCTACGAGCAGTACTTC.

This clone was seen once. The chain couples TRBV27 to TRBJ2-5; TRBD2 is a possible D gene (5 bases). V was pared by 3 bases and J by 7 bases, with 12 bases between. Germline-derived CDR1 and CDR2 are MNHEY and SMNVEV (reference sequence). The CDR3 runs 13 residues. This CDR3 is CASSFGGPRTQYF. Here the CDR3 DNA reads TGTGCCAGCAGTTTCGGAGGTCCGAGGACCCAGTACTTC.

The CDR3 region is CASSLLGTATDTQYF. The CDR3 DNA is TGTGCCAGCAGCTTACTAGGGACCGCCACAGATACGCAGTATTTT. The chain couples TRBV5-8 to TRBJ2-3, with D perhaps matching TRBD1 or TRBD2 (5 bases each). Germline values: CDR1 SGHTS, CDR2 YDEGEE. CDR3 length: 15 amino acids. With 2 bases removed from V and 2 bases from J, the gap between germline ends came to 12 bases.

The chain recombines TRBV11-2 with TRBJ1-1; 8 bases are shared with TRBD1. Unmatched junction bases numbered 6, after V lost 2 bases and J lost 4 bases. Germline CDR1 SGHAT, CDR2 FQNNGV. The CDR3 contains 15 residues. DNA of the CDR3: TGTGCCAGCAGCTTAAGGACGGACAGGGCCACTGAAGCTTTCTTT. It specifies CASSLRTDRATEAFF.

This chain connects TRBV7-6 to TRBJ1-6; D is uncertain. Germline assignment: CDR1 SGHVS and CDR2 FNYEAQ. CDR3 length equals 15 residues. V lost 5 bases and J lost 7, with 15 bases in between. As DNA, the CDR3 is TGTGCCAGCAGCCAGTACCGGGGTAGAAATTCACCCCTCCACTTT. As protein: CASSQYRGRNSPLHF.

The V and J genes are TRBV4-1 and TRBJ2-3; TRBD1 matches 8 bases. CDR3 length: 15 amino acids. Germline values: CDR1 MGHRA, CDR2 YSYEKL. V lost 3 bases, J lost 6 bases, and 8 bases stayed unmatched. CDR3 sequence reads: CASSHQDRAGDTQYF. The CDR3 DNA is TGCGCCAGCAGCCACCAGGACAGGGCGGGCGATACGCAGTATTTT.

This clone was picked up a small number of times. The CDR3 region has the DNA TGTGCCAGCAGCGGAGGTGGGACAGCCGTTGAAGCTTTCTTT. The encoded protein is CASSGGGTAVEAFF. The rearrangement links TRBV7-9 to TRBJ1-1; 7 bases fit TRBD1. Germline CDR1 and CDR2: SEHNR and FQNEAQ (reference sequence). V gave up 5 bases and J gave up 7 bases; unmatched junction bases: 10. The CDR3 loop spans 14 amino acids.

J is TRBJ2-4 and V is TRBV11-2; 10 positions match TRBD1. With 6 bases clipped from V and 6 bases from J, the junction kept 11 bases outside the gene matches. Germline V lookup: CDR1 SGHAT, CDR2 FQNNGV. The CDR3 extends over 16 amino acids. Here the CDR3 reads CASSFPDRGVRNIQYF. The DNA for the CDR3 is TGTGCCAGCAGTTTTCCGGACAGGGGGGTGAGAAACATTCAGTACTTC. The full variable domain, with the rest looked up from reference TRBV11-2 and TRBJ2-4, is EAGVAQSPRYKIIEKRQSVAFWCNPISGHATLYWYQQILGQGPKLLIQFQNNGVVDDSQLPKDRFSAERLKGVDSTLKIQPAKLEDSAVYLCASSFPDRGVRNIQYFGAGTRLSVL.

The V and J genes are TRBV18 and TRBJ1-5, with 9 nucleotides matching TRBD1. Losses at the gene ends were 4 bases for V and 11 bases for J; bases not matched to a gene: 9. CDR1 KGHSH and CDR2 LQKENI come from the germline V gene. This CDR3 region has 14 residues. CDR3 amino acids: CASSRDRATVAQHF. CDR3 nucleotides: TGTGCCAGCTCACGGGACAGGGCGACGGTAGCCCAGCATTTT.

The CDR3 here is CASSLDRSGSSYEQYF. The CDR3 nucleotides read TGTGCCAGCAGCTTAGATAGGTCAGGAAGCTCCTACGAGCAGTACTTC. The chain is built from TRBV7-2 and TRBJ2-7; D remains ambiguous. Trimming removed 1 base at V and 0 bases at J, with 13 bases between. CDR3 length: 16 residues. Germline CDR1 SGHTA, CDR2 FQGNSA.

This clone was observed a single time. This rearrangement joins TRBV18 to TRBJ1-2; weak D call: TRBD1 (6 bases). V lost 3 bases to trimming and J lost 4 bases, with 9 bases between them. The CDR3 loop spans 13 amino acids. CDR1 and CDR2 from the germline V gene are KGHSH and LQKENI. The CDR3 spells CASSPDRSYGYTF. The CDR3 DNA is TGTGCCAGCTCACCTGACAGGTCCTATGGCTACACCTTC.

V usage is TRBV7-9 and J usage is TRBJ2-5; a possible D gene is TRBD2 (7 bases). V was clipped by 3 bases and J by 5 bases, with 10 bases between them. This CDR3 spans 13 amino acids. Germline CDR1 SEHNR, CDR2 FQNEAQ (reference sequence). The CDR3 loop reads CASSFGGRETQYF. The CDR3 DNA is TGTGCCAGCAGCTTCGGGGGGCGGGAGACCCAGTACTTC.

This chain uses TRBV4-3 with TRBJ2-7, with D perhaps matching TRBD1 (6 bases). The CDR3 spans 15 residues. V was pared by 0 bases and J by 5 bases, with 14 bases between. Germline CDR1 and CDR2: LGHNA and YSLEER. The CDR3 DNA reads TGCGCCAGCAGCCAAGATCTTCAGACAGGCGACGAGCAGTACTTC. This gives the protein CASSQDLQTGDEQYF.

This clone was counted between two and nine times. This chain joins TRBV18 and TRBJ1-4; D is possibly TRBD1 (5 bases). CDR3 length equals 17 residues. Germline V gene lookup returns CDR1 KGHSH and CDR2 LQKENI. Trimming pared 3 bases from V and 0 bases from J, leaving 14 bases between. DNA of the CDR3: TGTGCCAGCTCACCCCTAGGACAAATTGCAACTAATGAAAAACTGTTTTTT. This encodes CASSPLGQIATNEKLFF.

The chain is built from TRBV6-5 and TRBJ2-7, with D hard to call. Trimming took off 6 bases at V and 7 bases at J, with 10 bases between the two ends. CDR1 MNHEY and CDR2 SVGAGI come from the germline V gene. This CDR3 spans 11 amino acids. The CDR3 protein is CASSRLGEQYF. In DNA form, the CDR3 reads TGTGCCAGCAGCCGACTCGGGGAGCAGTACTTC.

CDR3 sequence reads: CASSQVMGDIYNEQFF. CDR3 DNA: TGCGCCAGCAGCCAAGTGATGGGAGATATTTACAATGAGCAGTTCTTC. The J gene is TRBJ2-1, the V gene TRBV4-1, with D perhaps matching TRBD2 (5 bases). Germline CDR1 MGHRA, CDR2 YSYEKL. Trimming removed 1 base from V and 4 bases from J, with 14 bases in between. The CDR3 totals 16 residues.

This clone was seen a handful of times. V and J are TRBV29-1 and TRBJ1-2; tentatively, D is TRBD1 (5 bases). The CDR3 length is 13 residues. Trimming shortened V by 4 bases and J by 4 bases, and 13 bases separated the two germline ends. CDR1 and CDR2 from the germline V gene are SQVTM and ANQGSEA. CDR3: CSVGGGGFYGYTF. The CDR3 nucleotides read TGCAGCGTTGGAGGTGGGGGTTTCTATGGCTACACCTTC.

This chain joins TRBV7-9 and TRBJ2-1; 7 nucleotides agree with TRBD1. The CDR3 loop spans 15 amino acids. The trim removed 2 bases at V and 8 bases at J, leaving 9 bases unmatched. Germline loops: CDR1 SEHNR, CDR2 FQNEAQ (reference sequence). Here the CDR3 reads CASSLTGQVRHEQFF. In nucleotides, the CDR3 is TGTGCCAGCAGCTTAACCGGACAGGTTAGACATGAGCAGTTCTTC.

In its sample, this clone was seen a few times. The CDR3 DNA is TGTGCCGGGGACAGGATGGCCGACGAGCAGTACTTC. Translation: CAGDRMADEQYF. V and J are TRBV6-4 and TRBJ2-7; TRBD1 aligns across 8 bases. The V segment lost 11 bases and the J segment 5 bases; nucleotides outside the gene matches: 8. The length of the CDR3 is 12 residues. CDR1 MRHNA and CDR2 SNTAGT come from the germline V gene.